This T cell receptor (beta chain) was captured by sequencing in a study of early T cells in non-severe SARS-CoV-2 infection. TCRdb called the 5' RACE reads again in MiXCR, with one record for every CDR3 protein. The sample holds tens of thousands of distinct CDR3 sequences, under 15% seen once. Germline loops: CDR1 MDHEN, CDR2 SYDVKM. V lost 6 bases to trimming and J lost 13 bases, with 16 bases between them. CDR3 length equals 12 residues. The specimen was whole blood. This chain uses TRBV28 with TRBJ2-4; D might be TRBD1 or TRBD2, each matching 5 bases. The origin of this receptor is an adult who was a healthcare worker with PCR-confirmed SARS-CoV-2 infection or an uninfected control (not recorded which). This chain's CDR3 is CASRSYLGRQYF. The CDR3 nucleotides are TGTGCCAGCAGGTCCTACTTGGGACGGCAGTACTTC.